Below, 19 T cell receptor beta chains from the same sample are listed, as sequenced in a study of T cell responses to AZD1222 COVID-19 vaccine. Produced via immunoSEQ multiplex PCR; TCRdb's table is partial and in-frame only. This table holds about 180,000 clones, 88% found once. The input for sequencing was peripheral blood, taken on day 0 of AZD1222 vaccination. Source of these receptors: an adult in good health.

V and J are TRBV10-3 and TRBJ1-5, with a weak D call TRBD1 (6 bases). The CDR3 loop spans 16 amino acids. Germline CDR1 and CDR2: ENHRY and SYGVKD. V was cut by 0 bases and J by 3 bases, with 12 bases left in between. In DNA form, the CDR3 reads TGTGCCATCAGTGAGTCGAGGACAGCCTACAATCAGCCCCAGCATTTT. This codes for CAISESRTAYNQPQHF.

This chain connects TRBV7-6 to TRBJ2-3, with D unclear. This CDR3 contains 16 residues. Germline CDR1 SGHVS, CDR2 FNYEAQ. Trimming took 0 bases from V and 0 from J, leaving 10 bases between them. The CDR3 nucleotides read TGTGCCAGCAGCTTAGCAAGCTTCTCTAGCACAGATACGCAGTATTTT. This translates into CASSLASFSSTDTQYF.

This chain uses TRBV29-1 with TRBJ2-7, with 9 bases matching TRBD1. The germline V gene encodes CDR1 SQVTM and CDR2 ANQGSEA. The V gene end was trimmed by 2 bases and the J gene end by 5 bases; junction bases not matched to a gene: 16. CDR3 length: 17 residues. The CDR3: CSVEHIGRGQGIHEQYF. CDR3 DNA: TGCAGCGTTGAACATATTGGTAGGGGACAGGGAATCCACGAGCAGTACTTC.

The chain links TRBV6-5 to TRBJ2-7; 8 bases map to TRBD1. CDR1 and CDR2 (germline): MNHEY, SVGAGI. The CDR3 is made up of 14 amino acids. J was trimmed by 6 bases and V by 2 bases; bases with no gene match: 6. The CDR3 loop is CASSYTPDRGEQYF. Written as DNA, the CDR3 is TGTGCCAGCAGTTACACTCCCGACAGGGGCGAGCAGTACTTC.

The rearrangement uses TRBV6-2 or TRBV6-3 and TRBJ1-5; 7 nucleotides match TRBD1. Trimming removed 5 bases from V and 7 bases from J; junction bases left unmatched: 5. CDR1 and CDR2 (germline): MNHEY, SVGEGT. The CDR3 length is 13 residues. The CDR3 reads CASSRDSRQPQHF. The CDR3 DNA reads TGTGCCAGCAGTCGGGACAGCAGACAGCCCCAGCATTTT.

The rearrangement uses TRBV9 and TRBJ1-5, with 10 nucleotides matching TRBD1. After removal of 4 bases from V and 6 bases from J, the junction contained 13 bases not matched to a gene. CDR1 and CDR2 (germline): SGDLS, YYNGEE. This CDR3 contains 17 residues. The CDR3 here is CASSQGQGPYGGQPQHF. The CDR3 nucleotides are TGTGCCAGCAGCCAGGGACAGGGGCCATACGGCGGTCAGCCCCAGCATTTT.

The rearrangement uses TRBV11-3 and TRBJ1-1; D remains unclear. CDR3 length: 13 amino acids. Per the germline V gene, CDR1 is SGHNT and CDR2 is YENEEA. The V gene lost 0 bases and the J gene lost 5 bases, with 7 bases spanning the gap. In nucleotides, the CDR3 is TGTGCCAGCAGCTTAGATGTGGGTACTGAAGCTTTCTTT. Encoded protein: CASSLDVGTEAFF.

This chain uses TRBV6-5 with TRBJ1-5; 8 bases map to TRBD1. The germline V gene has CDR1 MNHEY and CDR2 SVGAGI. The length of the CDR3 is 14 residues. V was clipped by 5 bases and J by 5 bases; unmatched bases: 5. CDR3 in DNA: TGTGCCAGCAGTCCAGACAGGGGATATCAGCCCCAGCATTTT. This codes for CASSPDRGYQPQHF.

The J gene is TRBJ1-2, the V gene TRBV6-1, with unresolved D. Trimming left V 2 bases short and J 0 bases short, with 16 bases between. CDR1 is MNHNS, CDR2 SASEGT, per germline. CDR3 length: 17 amino acids. CDR3: CASSEIQEPDPNYGYTF. The CDR3 nucleotides read TGTGCCAGCAGTGAAATTCAGGAGCCGGACCCTAACTATGGCTACACCTTC.

The chain couples TRBV24-1 to TRBJ2-3, with TRBD1 matching over 9 bases. The CDR3 runs to 13 residues. Germline assignment: CDR1 KGHDR and CDR2 SFDVKD. The V gene end was trimmed by 6 bases and the J gene end by 4 bases; junction bases not matched to a gene: 1. The chain's CDR3 is CATSRQGADTQYF. Written as DNA, the CDR3 is TGTGCCACCAGTCGACAGGGGGCAGATACGCAGTATTTT.

V and J are TRBV30 and TRBJ2-7; 10 bases map to TRBD2. Per germline, CDR1 GTSNPN and CDR2 SVGIG (reference sequence). V trimming: 2 bases; J trimming: 1 base; junction bases outside the gene matches: 2. The CDR3 has 14 residues. The CDR3 nucleotides read TGTGCCTGGAGTCTAGCGGGGGTTTCCTACGAGCAGTACTTC. The encoded protein is CAWSLAGVSYEQYF.

J is TRBJ1-1 and V is TRBV7-9; D ambiguous. Germline V CDR1 and CDR2: SEHNR, FQNEAQ (reference sequence). This CDR3 has 14 amino acids. Deletions cut 1 base from V and 4 bases from J, with 10 bases between. DNA for the CDR3: TGTGCCAGCAGCTTAGATCCGCTGAGCACTGAAGCTTTCTTT. Its protein is CASSLDPLSTEAFF.

The chain couples TRBV11-2 to TRBJ2-3, with D tentatively TRBD2 (7 bases). V lost 5 bases and J 1 base, leaving 13 bases between the germline ends. The germline gives CDR1 SGHAT, CDR2 FQNNGV. This CDR3 has 15 amino acids. The CDR3 protein is CASSRGAGGTDTQYF. Here the CDR3 DNA reads TGTGCCAGCAGCCGGGGGGCAGGGGGCACAGATACGCAGTATTTT.

This clone was observed a handful of times. The chain links TRBV19 to TRBJ1-3, with D possibly being TRBD1 (5 bases). The CDR3 has 16 residues. The V end was cut by 7 bases, the J end by 0 bases, with 16 bases between. CDR1 and CDR2 (germline): LNHDA, SQIVND (reference sequence). CDR3 sequence: CASTPLDIFSGNTIYF. CDR3 sequence (DNA): TGTGCCAGTACCCCGCTGGACATCTTCTCTGGAAACACCATATATTTT.

The chain combines TRBV28 with TRBJ2-3, with 7 bases identical to TRBD1. After removal of 9 bases from V and 3 bases from J, the junction contained 12 bases not matched to a gene. There are 15 residues in the CDR3. CDR1 MDHEN and CDR2 SYDVKM come from the germline V gene. CDR3 bases: TGTGCCAGTTTAAGAGGGGGCCGGGGTACAGATACGCAGTATTTT. Translation: CASLRGGRGTDTQYF. The variable domain in full, completed from reference TRBV28 and TRBJ2-3, reads DVKVTQSSRYLVKRTGEKVFLECVQDMDHENMFWYRQDPGLGLRLIYFSYDVKMKEKGDIPEGYSVSREKKERFSLILESASTNQTSMYLCASLRGGRGTDTQYFGPGTRLTVL.

The chain carries TRBV30 and TRBJ1-4; 7 bases line up with TRBD1. The CDR3 is 15 amino acids. Germline CDR1 GTSNPN, CDR2 SVGIG (reference sequence). The trim removed 5 bases at V and 5 bases at J, leaving 11 bases unmatched. The CDR3 loop is CAWGLVGTANEKLFF. The CDR3 nucleotides are TGTGCCTGGGGCCTTGTGGGGACAGCCAATGAAAAACTGTTTTTT.

The CDR3 DNA sequence: TGTGCCAGCAGCGTAGCTAAACTCCGGCGGGGCGTCACAGATACGCAGTATTTT. It codes for CASSVAKLRRGVTDTQYF. The rearrangement links TRBV9 to TRBJ2-3; D possibly corresponds to TRBD2 (6 bases). Germline V lookup: CDR1 SGDLS, CDR2 YYNGEE. Trimming left V 0 bases short and J 2 bases short, with 19 bases between. The length of the CDR3 is 18 residues.

The chain combines TRBV4-1 with TRBJ1-2, with D maybe TRBD1 (6 bases). Germline CDR1 reads MGHRA; CDR2 reads YSYEKL. The CDR3 has 17 residues. Trimming took off 0 bases at V and 2 bases at J, with 16 bases between the two ends. DNA for the CDR3: TGCGCCAGCAGCCAAGATCGGGGGCAGGGGCACAACTATGGCTACACCTTC. Protein: CASSQDRGQGHNYGYTF.

This clone was counted a few times. The CDR3 here is CASSLTGELFF. As DNA, the CDR3 is TGTGCCAGCTCACTAACCGGGGAGCTGTTTTTT. J is TRBJ2-2 and V is TRBV18; no clear D gene. V gave up 4 bases and J gave up 5 bases, with 2 bases separating them. Germline V lookup: CDR1 KGHSH, CDR2 LQKENI. The CDR3 spans 11 residues.